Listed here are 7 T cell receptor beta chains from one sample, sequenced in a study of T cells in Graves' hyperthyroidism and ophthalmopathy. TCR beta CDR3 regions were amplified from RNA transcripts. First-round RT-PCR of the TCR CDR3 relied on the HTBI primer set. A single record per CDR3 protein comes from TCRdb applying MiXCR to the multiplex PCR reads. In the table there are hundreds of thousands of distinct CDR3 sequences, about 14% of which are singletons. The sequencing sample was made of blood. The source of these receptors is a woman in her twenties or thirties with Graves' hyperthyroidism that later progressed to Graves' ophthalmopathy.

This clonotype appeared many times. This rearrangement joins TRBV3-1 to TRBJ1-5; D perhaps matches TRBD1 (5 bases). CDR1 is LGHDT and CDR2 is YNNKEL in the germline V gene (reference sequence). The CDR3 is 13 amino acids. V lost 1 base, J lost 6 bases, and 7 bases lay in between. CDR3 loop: CASSQGGTQPQHF. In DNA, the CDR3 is TGTGCCAGCAGCCAAGGGGGCACTCAGCCCCAGCATTTT.

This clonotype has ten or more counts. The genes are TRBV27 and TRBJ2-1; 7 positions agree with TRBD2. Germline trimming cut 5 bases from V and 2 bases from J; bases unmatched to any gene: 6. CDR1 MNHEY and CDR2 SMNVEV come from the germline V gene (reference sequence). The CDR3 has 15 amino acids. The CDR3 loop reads CASSRPAGPYNEQFF. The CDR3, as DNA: TGTGCCAGCAGTCGCCCAGCGGGACCCTACAATGAGCAGTTCTTC.

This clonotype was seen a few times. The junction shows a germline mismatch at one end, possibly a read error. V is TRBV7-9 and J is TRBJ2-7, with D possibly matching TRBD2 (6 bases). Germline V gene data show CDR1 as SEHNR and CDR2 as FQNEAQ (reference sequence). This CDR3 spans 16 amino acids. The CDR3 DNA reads TGTGCCAGCAGCCCCGAGCACGGGAGAGGTTGGTACGACCAGTACTTC. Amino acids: CASSPEHGRGWYDQYF. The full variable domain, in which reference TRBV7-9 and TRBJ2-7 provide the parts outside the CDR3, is DTGVSQNPRHKITKRGQNVTFRCDPISEHNRLYWYRQTLGQGPEFLTYFQNEAQLEKSRLLSDRFSAERPKGSFSTLEIQRTEQGDSAMYLCASSPEHGRGWYDQYFGPGTRLTVT.

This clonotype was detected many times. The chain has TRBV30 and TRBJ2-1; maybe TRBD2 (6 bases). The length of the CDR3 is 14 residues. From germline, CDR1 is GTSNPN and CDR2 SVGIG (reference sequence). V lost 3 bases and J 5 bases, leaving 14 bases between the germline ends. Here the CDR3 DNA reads TGTGCCTGGAGAGGACCGGGACTGCACAATGAGCAGTTCTTC. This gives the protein CAWRGPGLHNEQFF.

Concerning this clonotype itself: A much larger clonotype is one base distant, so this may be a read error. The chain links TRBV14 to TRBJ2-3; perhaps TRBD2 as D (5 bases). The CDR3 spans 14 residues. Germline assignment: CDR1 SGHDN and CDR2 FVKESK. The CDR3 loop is CASSQGAATDTHYF. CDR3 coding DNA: TGTGCCAGCAGCCAAGGAGCGGCCACAGATACGCACTATTTT.

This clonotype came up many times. The CDR3 sequence is CATSRDETGDEKLFF. The CDR3 DNA reads as TGTGCCACCAGCAGAGACGAGACAGGGGATGAAAAACTGTTTTTT. The chain is built from TRBV15 and TRBJ1-4, with TRBD1 matching over 8 bases. There are 15 residues in the CDR3. CDR1 and CDR2 (germline): LNHNV, YYDKDF (reference sequence). The V gene end was trimmed by 0 bases and the J gene end by 6 bases; junction bases not matched to a gene: 3.

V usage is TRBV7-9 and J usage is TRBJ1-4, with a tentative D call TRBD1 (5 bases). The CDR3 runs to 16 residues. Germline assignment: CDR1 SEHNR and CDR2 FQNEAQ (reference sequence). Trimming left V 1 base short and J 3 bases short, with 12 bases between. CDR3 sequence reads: CASSLVRTSSNEKLFF. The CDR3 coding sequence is TGTGCCAGCAGCTTAGTTAGGACATCCTCTAATGAAAAACTGTTTTTT.